The subject of this entry is one T cell receptor (beta chain). Germline V gives CDR1 MDHEN, CDR2 SYDVKM. This CDR3 region has 16 residues. Trimming left V 9 bases short and J 5 bases short, with 22 bases between. This record comes from a study of T cells in Graves' hyperthyroidism and ophthalmopathy. From RNA transcripts, TCR beta CDR3 regions were amplified. Initially, a first-round RT-PCR of the TCR CDR3 employed the HTBI primer set. TCRdb recomputed calls from the multiplex PCR reads with MiXCR, one row per CDR3 protein. The sample shows some 250,000 distinct CDR3 sequences, around 15% of them seen only once.

This clonotype was sampled from a woman in her forties or fifties with Graves' hyperthyroidism that later progressed to Graves' ophthalmopathy. The chain joins TRBV28 to TRBJ2-2; a weak D match, TRBD2 (6 bases). The sequencing sample was made of blood. Written as DNA, the CDR3 is TGTGCCAGTCTCCCGACTAGTCCGGTGGGGACCGGGGAGCTGTTTTTT. This gives the protein CASLPTSPVGTGELFF.